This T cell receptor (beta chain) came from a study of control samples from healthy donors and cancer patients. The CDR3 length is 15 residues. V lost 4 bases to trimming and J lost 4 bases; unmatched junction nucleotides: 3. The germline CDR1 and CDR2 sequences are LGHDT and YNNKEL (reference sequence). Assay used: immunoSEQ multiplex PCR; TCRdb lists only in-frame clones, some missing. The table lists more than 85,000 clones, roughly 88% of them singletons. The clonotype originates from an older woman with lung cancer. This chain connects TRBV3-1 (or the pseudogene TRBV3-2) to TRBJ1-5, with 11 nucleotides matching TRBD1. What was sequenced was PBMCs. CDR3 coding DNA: TGTGCCAGCAGCCCGGGGACAGGGGGGAATCAGCCCCAGCATTTT. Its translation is CASSPGTGGNQPQHF.